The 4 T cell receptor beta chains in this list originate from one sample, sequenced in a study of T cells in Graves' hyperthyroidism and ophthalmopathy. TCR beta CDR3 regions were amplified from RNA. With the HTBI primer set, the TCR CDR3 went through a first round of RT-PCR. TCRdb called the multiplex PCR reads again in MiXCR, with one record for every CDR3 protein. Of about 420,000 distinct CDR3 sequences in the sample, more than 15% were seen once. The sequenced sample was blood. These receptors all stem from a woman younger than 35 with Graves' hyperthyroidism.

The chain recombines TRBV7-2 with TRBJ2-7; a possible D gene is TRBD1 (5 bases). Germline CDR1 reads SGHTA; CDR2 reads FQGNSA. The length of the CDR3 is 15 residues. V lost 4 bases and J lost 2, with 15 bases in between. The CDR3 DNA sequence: TGTGCCAGCAGCTCTGGACATGCCGCGGCCTACGAGCAGTACTTC. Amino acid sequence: CASSSGHAAAYEQYF.

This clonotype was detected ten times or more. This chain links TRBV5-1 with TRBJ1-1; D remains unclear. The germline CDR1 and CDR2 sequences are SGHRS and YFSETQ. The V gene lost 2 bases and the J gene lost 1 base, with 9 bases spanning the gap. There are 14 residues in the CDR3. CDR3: CASSLSTANTEAFF. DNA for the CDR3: TGCGCCAGCAGCTTATCGACCGCGAACACTGAAGCTTTCTTT.

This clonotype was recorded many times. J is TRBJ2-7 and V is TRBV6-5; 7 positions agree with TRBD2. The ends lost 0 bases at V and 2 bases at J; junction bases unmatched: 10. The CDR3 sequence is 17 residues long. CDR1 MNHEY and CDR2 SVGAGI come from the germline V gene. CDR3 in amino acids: CASSYSDPATSPYEQYF. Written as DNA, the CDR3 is TGTGCCAGCAGTTACTCGGACCCCGCGACTAGCCCCTACGAGCAGTACTTC.

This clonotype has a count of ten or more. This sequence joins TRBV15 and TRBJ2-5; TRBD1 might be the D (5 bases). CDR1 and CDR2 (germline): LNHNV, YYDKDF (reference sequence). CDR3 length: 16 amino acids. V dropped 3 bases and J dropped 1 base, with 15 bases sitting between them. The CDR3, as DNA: TGTGCCACCAGCAGTCAAAAAGGGGCGATCCAAGAGACCCAGTACTTC. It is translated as CATSSQKGAIQETQYF. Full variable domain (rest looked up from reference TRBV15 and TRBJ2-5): DAMVIQNPRYQVTQFGKPVTLSCSQTLNHNVMYWYQQKSSQAPKLLFHYYDKDFNNEADTPDNFQSRRPNTSFCFLDIRSPGLGDTAMYLCATSSQKGAIQETQYFGPGTRLLVL.